The 24 T cell receptor beta chains reported below all come from one sample, sequenced in a study of T cells in Graves' hyperthyroidism and ophthalmopathy. RNA transcripts gave rise to amplified TCR beta CDR3 regions. TCR CDR3 regions were first amplified by RT-PCR with HTBI primers. Via MiXCR, TCRdb re-called the multiplex PCR reads, giving one row per CDR3 protein. Of under 450,000 distinct CDR3 sequences in the sample, approximately 18% were seen once. Sequencing was performed on blood. The origin of the receptors is a woman between 25 and 40 years old with Graves' hyperthyroidism that later progressed to Graves' ophthalmopathy.

This clonotype has only a few counts. The rearrangement links TRBV20-1 to TRBJ2-7; maybe TRBD2 (6 bases). CDR1 and CDR2 from the germline V gene are DFQATT and SNEGSKA (reference sequence). V was clipped by 5 bases and J by 8 bases, with 16 bases between them. The CDR3 is made up of 12 amino acids. As DNA, the CDR3 is TGCAGTGCTCCCGGGCCCAGCGGGCAGCAGTACTTC. Its translation is CSAPGPSGQQYF.

This clonotype was seen ten or more times. The chain couples TRBV2 to TRBJ2-2; D not resolved. The V gene lost 0 bases and the J gene lost 3 bases, with 5 bases spanning the gap. Per the germline V gene, CDR1 is SNHLY and CDR2 is FYNNEI. This CDR3 comprises 14 residues. CDR3 nucleotide sequence: TGTGCCAGCAGTGAAGCGACCGACACCGGGGAGCTGTTTTTT. Translated: CASSEATDTGELFF.

The chain recombines TRBV6-1 with TRBJ1-2; 8 bases agree with TRBD1. The CDR3 totals 16 residues. CDR1 is MNHNS, CDR2 SASEGT, per germline. Germline trimming cut 4 bases from V and 7 bases from J; bases unmatched to any gene: 14. The CDR3 region has the DNA TGTGCCAGCAGTGCGTATATGAGCGCAGGGGGCCTTGGCTACACCTTC. Its translation is CASSAYMSAGGLGYTF.

The table lists this clonotype with many counts. The chain joins TRBV20-1 to TRBJ2-7; 7 positions match TRBD1. Germline V lookup: CDR1 DFQATT, CDR2 SNEGSKA (reference sequence). Losses at the gene ends were 0 bases for V and 4 bases for J; bases not matched to a gene: 6. This CDR3 comprises 14 residues. The CDR3, as DNA: TGCAGTGCTAGAGATCGGACAGGCACTTACGAGCAGTACTTC. Translating gives CSARDRTGTYEQYF.

This clonotype was seen a few times. One end of the junction varies from germline; a read error may be responsible. J is TRBJ2-2 and V is TRBV27; a weak D match, TRBD2 (6 bases). Germline loops: CDR1 MNHEY, CDR2 SMNVEV (reference sequence). The CDR3 is made up of 13 amino acids. The CDR3 bases are TGTGCCAGCAGTTTATTGAACACCGGGGGGCTGTTTTTT. It specifies CASSLLNTGGLFF.

This clonotype showed up many times. The J gene is TRBJ2-1, the V gene TRBV10-3; D is perhaps TRBD1 or TRBD2 (6 bases each). Trimming took off 0 bases at V and 2 bases at J, with 11 bases between the two ends. This CDR3 spans 16 amino acids. Germline V gives CDR1 ENHRY, CDR2 SYGVKD. The CDR3 sequence: CAISESGGGAYNEQFF. The CDR3 DNA reads as TGTGCCATCAGTGAGTCCGGAGGGGGAGCCTACAATGAGCAGTTCTTC.

This clonotype was recorded many times. The genes are TRBV27 and TRBJ2-1; D might be TRBD2 (5 bases). V lost 5 bases, J lost 1 base, and 9 bases lay in between. CDR3 size: 14 residues. Germline V CDR1 and CDR2: MNHEY, SMNVEV (reference sequence). This chain's CDR3 is CASSRTDSYNEQFF. DNA for the CDR3: TGTGCCAGCAGTCGGACTGATTCCTACAATGAGCAGTTCTTC.

This rearrangement joins TRBV20-1 to TRBJ2-1; D could derive from TRBD1 or TRBD2 (7 bases each). Germline CDR1 and CDR2: DFQATT and SNEGSKA (reference sequence). The V end lost 3 bases, the J end lost 5 bases, and 14 bases lay between the germline ends. This CDR3 has 14 amino acids. The CDR3 region has the DNA TGCAGTGCTAGGGGGAGGGGGCGCGACAATGAGCAGTTCTTC. Its translation is CSARGRGRDNEQFF.

This chain links TRBV4-2 with TRBJ1-2; possibly TRBD1 for D (5 bases). Per germline, CDR1 LGHNA and CDR2 YNFKEQ. Between the trimmed V and J ends, which lost 1 base and 8 bases, there was a span of 23 bases. The CDR3 covers 17 residues. CDR3 DNA: TGTGCCAGCAGCCAAGTAGGCAGGAGCAGGGACCTTTCCGGCTACACCTTC. Translating gives CASSQVGRSRDLSGYTF.

There are many counts of this clonotype. The V gene is TRBV19, the J gene TRBJ2-1; TRBD1 agrees at 7 bases. CDR3 length: 15 amino acids. Per germline, CDR1 LNHDA and CDR2 SQIVND (reference sequence). Unmatched junction bases numbered 11, after V lost 5 bases and J lost 7 bases. CDR3 sequence: CASSPRGQVSNEQFF. CDR3 DNA sequence: TGTGCCAGTAGTCCCCGCGGACAGGTCTCAAATGAGCAGTTCTTC.

This chain connects TRBV18 to TRBJ2-5; 13 nucleotides agree with TRBD2. The V and J ends lost 3 bases and 5 bases, in that order; junction bases with no gene match: 6. The CDR3 length is 16 residues. Germline assignment: CDR1 KGHSH and CDR2 LQKENI. The CDR3 DNA reads as TGTGCCAGCTCACCTCGACTAGCGGGAGGCCATGAGACCCAGTACTTC. Translating gives CASSPRLAGGHETQYF.

The sample holds many counts of this clonotype. Written as DNA, the CDR3 is TGCAGTGCTAGAGACTCTGACCGGGGACAGGGTCTTGGCTACACCTTC. Amino acid sequence: CSARDSDRGQGLGYTF. The chain has TRBV20-1 and TRBJ1-2, with TRBD1 matching 9 bases. The CDR3 has 16 residues. The germline V gene encodes CDR1 DFQATT and CDR2 SNEGSKA (reference sequence). The J segment lost 7 bases and the V segment lost 0 bases, leaving 12 bases of the junction unmatched.

The sample holds a few counts of this clonotype. V gene TRBV30 combines with J gene TRBJ1-5; unclear D gene. Germline CDR1 is GTSNPN and CDR2 is SVGIG (reference sequence). Trimming left V 3 bases short and J 5 bases short, with 20 bases between. The CDR3 runs to 16 residues. CDR3 protein: CAWSDVRGRKDQPQHF. Here the CDR3 DNA reads TGTGCCTGGAGCGATGTACGGGGTCGAAAGGATCAGCCCCAGCATTTT.

Only a few counts were recorded for this clonotype. The rearrangement joins TRBV15 to TRBJ2-6; D ambiguous. There are 15 residues in the CDR3. Germline V gene lookup returns CDR1 LNHNV and CDR2 YYDKDF (reference sequence). Trimming left V 6 bases short and J 2 bases short, with 11 bases between. DNA for the CDR3: TGTGCCACCAGTCCCCTGGCAACTGGGGCCAACGTCCTGACTTTC. This gives the protein CATSPLATGANVLTF.

This clonotype showed up many times. The CDR3 DNA reads TGCGCCAGCAGCCTGGACTATAGGTATGAGCAGTTCTTC. It codes for CASSLDYRYEQFF. The chain employs TRBV5-1 and TRBJ2-1; maybe TRBD2 (6 bases). Trimming cost V 4 bases and J 8 bases, with 13 bases left between them. This CDR3 region has 13 residues. The V gene's germline CDR1 is SGHRS and CDR2 YFSETQ.

This clonotype was observed at least ten times. The chain combines TRBV6-2 or TRBV6-3 with TRBJ2-1, with TRBD1 as a possible D gene (6 bases). V was shortened by 7 bases and J by 8 bases, with 18 bases between the two germline ends. The germline V gene has CDR1 MNHEY and CDR2 SVGEGT. This CDR3 comprises 14 residues. Here the CDR3 DNA reads TGTGCCAGCATCCGCGATCAGGGGAACGATGAGCAGTTCTTC. Translating gives CASIRDQGNDEQFF.

This clonotype was seen a handful of times. The chain combines TRBV3-1 with TRBJ1-5; a weak D match, TRBD1 (6 bases). This CDR3 region has 14 residues. The V gene's germline CDR1 is LGHDT and CDR2 YNNKEL (reference sequence). The germline V and J ends were trimmed by 1 base and 6 bases, with 10 bases remaining between them. CDR3 DNA: TGTGCCAGCAGCCAAGGAGGGGGAGGTCAGCCCCAGCATTTT. Translated, it gives CASSQGGGGQPQHF.

This clonotype was seen many times. This chain joins TRBV24-1 and TRBJ1-2; D uncertain. Trimming cost V 0 bases and J 4 bases, with 8 bases left between them. Germline loops: CDR1 KGHDR, CDR2 SFDVKD. This CDR3 region has 14 residues. The CDR3 here is CATSDLQRRYGYTF. CDR3 DNA: TGTGCCACCAGTGATTTGCAACGCCGCTATGGCTACACCTTC.

This clonotype was detected ten times or more. The chain has TRBV7-9 and TRBJ2-7; maybe TRBD1 (5 bases). The CDR3 spans 14 residues. V was pared by 3 bases and J by 3 bases, with 12 bases between. The V gene's germline CDR1 is SEHNR and CDR2 FQNEAQ (reference sequence). CDR3 protein: CASSLAGRDYEQYF. The CDR3 coding sequence is TGTGCCAGCAGCTTGGCCGGCAGGGACTACGAGCAGTACTTC.

This clonotype appeared many times. The chain employs TRBV7-9 and TRBJ1-4; a possible D gene is TRBD1 (6 bases). The germline V gene has CDR1 SEHNR and CDR2 FQNEAQ (reference sequence). The CDR3 sequence is 12 residues long. V was cut by 8 bases and J by 7 bases, with 11 bases left in between. The CDR3 reads CASGGRGEKLFF. Here the CDR3 DNA reads TGTGCCAGCGGGGGGCGAGGTGAAAAACTGTTTTTT.

The rearrangement joins TRBV15 to TRBJ2-7; D unresolved. The CDR3 is made up of 13 amino acids. Germline V gene lookup returns CDR1 LNHNV and CDR2 YYDKDF (reference sequence). V gave up 5 bases and J gave up 2 bases, with 10 bases separating them. This chain's CDR3 is CATSRDLTYEQYF. The DNA for the CDR3 is TGTGCCACCAGCCGCGACTTGACCTACGAGCAGTACTTC.

The chain uses TRBV7-9 and TRBJ2-1; no reliable D call. Germline V lookup: CDR1 SEHNR, CDR2 FQNEAQ (reference sequence). This CDR3 has 15 amino acids. The V end lost 3 bases, the J end lost 0 bases, and 9 bases lay between the germline ends. The CDR3 nucleotides are TGTGCCAGCAGCTTCCTAGGAAGCTCCTACAATGAGCAGTTCTTC. Translating gives CASSFLGSSYNEQFF.

Only a few counts were recorded for this clonotype. J is TRBJ2-5 and V is TRBV11-2; 9 nucleotides line up with TRBD1. Trimming took 2 bases from V and 1 from J; bases not matched to a gene: 11. Germline CDR1 is SGHAT and CDR2 is FQNNGV. The CDR3 is 18 amino acids. The CDR3 sequence is CASSLLSRDRALQETQYF. The CDR3 nucleotides read TGTGCCAGCAGCTTATTGAGCCGGGACAGGGCACTCCAAGAGACCCAGTACTTC.

The gene calls are TRBV12-3 or TRBV12-4 and TRBJ2-1; D remains ambiguous. Trimming took off 6 bases at V and 2 bases at J, with 20 bases between the two ends. The CDR3 is 17 amino acids. CDR3 in amino acids: CASSPPPSRAPYNEQFF. CDR3 DNA: TGTGCCAGCAGCCCACCGCCCTCCCGGGCCCCCTACAATGAGCAGTTCTTC.